Below are 26 T cell receptor beta chains sequenced from a single sample in a study of blood T cell repertoires in COVID-19. The protocol was immunoSEQ multiplex PCR, while the TCRdb copy is restricted to in-frame clones and leaves out a portion. The table includes approximately 25,000 clones, about nine tenths detected once. Sequencing was performed on peripheral blood. The receptors come from a man in his fifties with active COVID-19.

The chain is built from TRBV18 and TRBJ1-5; D may be TRBD1 (6 bases). The V end lost 3 bases, the J end lost 1 base, and 10 bases lay between the germline ends. This CDR3 spans 15 amino acids. The germline gives CDR1 KGHSH, CDR2 LQKENI. Here the CDR3 DNA reads TGTGCCAGCTCACCTGGAGGACAGAGCAATCAGCCCCAGCATTTT. It encodes CASSPGGQSNQPQHF.

This chain links TRBV19 with TRBJ2-6, with 7 bases lining up with TRBD1. The CDR3 consists of 17 residues. V lost 6 bases and J lost 0; bases outside the gene matches: 8. Germline CDR1 is LNHDA and CDR2 is SQIVND (reference sequence). The CDR3 reads CASSTDRETSGANVLTF. For the CDR3, the DNA is TGTGCCAGTAGCACCGACAGGGAAACCTCTGGGGCCAACGTCCTGACTTTC.

The chain employs TRBV7-3 and TRBJ2-1; 11 nucleotides line up with TRBD2. V shed 2 bases, J shed 6 bases, and the junction held 6 bases outside the gene matches. The CDR3 has 16 residues. CDR1 SGHTA and CDR2 FQGTGA come from the germline V gene. The CDR3 DNA reads as TGTGCCAGCAGCTTACTAGCGGGGGGCGGCACCAATGAGCAGTTCTTC. This codes for CASSLLAGGGTNEQFF.

This chain joins TRBV11-3 and TRBJ2-2; D perhaps matches TRBD2 (5 bases). The CDR3 spans 14 residues. Trimming pared 1 base from V and 4 bases from J, leaving 7 bases between. In germline, CDR1 is SGHNT, CDR2 YENEEA. In DNA, the CDR3 is TGTGCCAGCAGCTTAGTTCGGGGCACCGGGGAGCTGTTTTTT. It is translated as CASSLVRGTGELFF.

The J gene is TRBJ1-1, the V gene TRBV6-5, with D uncertain. This CDR3 has 12 residues. V shed 6 bases and J shed 4 bases, with 9 bases lying between them. Germline V lookup: CDR1 MNHEY, CDR2 SVGAGI. CDR3 DNA: TGTGCCAGCAGGGGAGGGAGCACTGAAGCTTTCTTT. Residues: CASRGGSTEAFF.

The chain is built from TRBV4-1 and TRBJ2-1; perhaps TRBD1 as D (5 bases). The CDR3 is 15 amino acids. Trimming left V 3 bases short and J 5 bases short, with 14 bases between. Germline assignment: CDR1 MGHRA and CDR2 YSYEKL. This CDR3 reads CASSHIQGLDNEQFF. The DNA for the CDR3 is TGCGCCAGCAGCCACATCCAGGGTTTAGACAATGAGCAGTTCTTC.

The chain employs TRBV5-1 and TRBJ1-3; D perhaps matches TRBD1 (5 bases). CDR3 size: 16 residues. The V gene lost 7 bases and the J gene lost 7 bases, with 24 bases spanning the gap. Germline V gene data show CDR1 as SGHRS and CDR2 as YFSETQ. The CDR3 nucleotides are TGCGCCAGCCCGATCAGGGAAAGTCGTACGGTGAACACCATATATTTT. As protein: CASPIRESRTVNTIYF.

This rearrangement joins TRBV6-4 to TRBJ2-1; D might be TRBD2 (6 bases). The ends were cut back, 2 bases at V and 5 bases at J, with 13 bases in the middle. This CDR3 comprises 15 residues. Germline assignment: CDR1 MRHNA and CDR2 SNTAGT. As DNA, the CDR3 is TGTGCCAGCAGTGACGAAGGTAGCGGAAACAATGAGCAGTTCTTC. This encodes CASSDEGSGNNEQFF.

V is TRBV27 and J is TRBJ1-5; no firm D call. The CDR3 is 16 amino acids. In germline, CDR1 is MNHEY, CDR2 SMNVEV (reference sequence). Trimming pared 8 bases from V and 2 bases from J, leaving 19 bases between. The CDR3 loop reads CASALRAAWGNQPQHF. The CDR3 bases are TGTGCCAGCGCGCTGCGGGCCGCCTGGGGCAATCAGCCCCAGCATTTT.

This clone appeared a single time. The genes are TRBV28 and TRBJ1-6; D gene ambiguous. The CDR3 spans 14 residues. Looked up from germline, CDR1 is MDHEN and CDR2 is SYDVKM. Trimming took off 7 bases at V and 7 bases at J, with 14 bases between the two ends. The CDR3 DNA follows: TGTGCCAGCAAGACCGCCCCGGGGAATTCACCCCTCCACTTT. It specifies CASKTAPGNSPLHF. Supplemented by reference TRBV28 and TRBJ1-6, the full variable domain reads DVKVTQSSRYLVKRTGEKVFLECVQDMDHENMFWYRQDPGLGLRLIYFSYDVKMKEKGDIPEGYSVSREKKERFSLILESASTNQTSMYLCASKTAPGNSPLHFGNGTRLTVT.

This chain joins TRBV5-4 and TRBJ2-5, with a tentative D call TRBD1 (5 bases). The germline V gene has CDR1 SGHNT and CDR2 YYREEE (reference sequence). Trimming cost V 2 bases and J 4 bases, with 9 bases left between them. CDR3 length equals 13 residues. CDR3 residues: CASSFTRGETQYF. CDR3 sequence (DNA): TGTGCCAGCAGCTTTACAAGGGGAGAGACCCAGTACTTC.

V usage is TRBV6-1 and J usage is TRBJ1-5; unclear D gene. The CDR3 consists of 13 residues. CDR1 and CDR2 from the germline V gene are MNHNS and SASEGT. Trimming shortened V by 0 bases and J by 6 bases, and 6 bases separated the two germline ends. CDR3: CASSEALSQPQHF. In DNA form, the CDR3 reads TGTGCCAGCAGTGAAGCGCTTAGTCAGCCCCAGCATTTT.

The V gene is TRBV7-9, the J gene TRBJ2-2; D remains unclear. Between the trimmed V and J ends, which lost 3 bases and 2 bases, there was a span of 7 bases. The CDR3 is 14 residues long. Germline CDR1 is SEHNR and CDR2 is FQNEAQ (reference sequence). This chain's CDR3 is CASSFDTNTGELFF. As DNA, the CDR3 is TGTGCCAGCAGCTTCGACACCAACACCGGGGAGCTGTTTTTT.

V and J are TRBV5-6 and TRBJ1-5, with 8 nucleotides matching TRBD1. Germline V gives CDR1 SGHDT, CDR2 YYEEEE. The CDR3 consists of 13 residues. V dropped 3 bases and J dropped 6; count of bases not matched to a gene: 2. The CDR3 DNA is TGTGCCAGCAGCTCGACAGGGGTTCAGCCCCAGCATTTT. It codes for CASSSTGVQPQHF.

Only a few counts were recorded for this clone. The chain couples TRBV7-9 to TRBJ2-7, with D perhaps matching TRBD1 (6 bases). This CDR3 region has 16 residues. Germline-derived CDR1 and CDR2 are SEHNR and FQNEAQ (reference sequence). V was clipped by 1 base and J by 2 bases, with 15 bases between them. CDR3 residues: CASSLVSGTKTYEQYF. As DNA, the CDR3 is TGTGCCAGCAGCTTAGTGTCGGGGACAAAAACCTACGAGCAGTACTTC.

The genes are TRBV3-1 (or the pseudogene TRBV3-2) and TRBJ2-7, with a weak D call TRBD2 (6 bases). V gave up 2 bases and J gave up 2 bases, with 16 bases separating them. Per germline, CDR1 LGHDT and CDR2 YNNKEL (reference sequence). The CDR3 consists of 16 residues. In DNA form, the CDR3 reads TGTGCCAGCAGCCAACCGACCTCTAGCGCTACCTACGAGCAGTACGTC. Translation: CASSQPTSSATYEQYV.

The CDR3 nucleotides are TGTGCCAGCAGCCCGCGGGCAGGGGGCATGAACACTGAAGCTTTCTTT. The encoded protein is CASSPRAGGMNTEAFF. This chain joins TRBV7-2 and TRBJ1-1; 8 bases are a match to TRBD1. The CDR3 extends over 16 amino acids. The germline CDR1 and CDR2 sequences are SGHTA and FQGNSA. Trimming at V came to 5 bases and at J to 0 bases, leaving 8 bases not matched to a gene.

The V gene is TRBV21-1, the J gene TRBJ2-6; the D segment call TRBD1 is taken from the table without a DNA check. TRBV21-1 is an annotated pseudogene. The CDR3 spans 17 residues. The CDR3 spells CASSKGHPVFWANVLTF. The DNA for the CDR3 is TGTGCCAGCAGCAAAGGCCATCCAGTGTTTTGGGCCAACGTCCTGACTTTC.

V and J are TRBV11-3 and TRBJ2-1, with D perhaps TRBD1 (5 bases). The CDR3 sequence is 13 residues long. CDR1 SGHNT and CDR2 YENEEA come from the germline V gene. Trimming took 3 bases from V and 10 from J, leaving 13 bases between them. CDR3 in DNA: TGTGCCAGCAGCTTGCCAGGGATTAACGAGCAGTTCTTC. Its translation is CASSLPGINEQFF.

The chain joins TRBV27 to TRBJ2-7, with 15 bases identical to TRBD2. Germline CDR1 reads MNHEY; CDR2 reads SMNVEV (reference sequence). This CDR3 region has 16 residues. With 6 bases clipped from V and 9 bases from J, the junction kept 12 bases outside the gene matches. The CDR3 protein is CASRMAWGLAGGRQYF. The CDR3 DNA reads as TGTGCCAGCAGGATGGCGTGGGGACTAGCGGGGGGTCGGCAGTACTTC.

This chain joins TRBV5-8 and TRBJ2-5; possibly TRBD2 for D (5 bases). Trimming took off 0 bases at V and 2 bases at J, with 14 bases between the two ends. Per germline, CDR1 SGHTS and CDR2 YDEGEE. The CDR3 is 16 residues long. The CDR3 nucleotides read TGTGCCAGCAGCTTGGCGGGGTGGGCGGGTCAAGAGACCCAGTACTTC. Its protein is CASSLAGWAGQETQYF.

The chain has TRBV5-1 and TRBJ2-7, with D perhaps matching TRBD2 (6 bases). From germline, CDR1 is SGHRS and CDR2 YFSETQ. The CDR3 runs to 15 residues. Trimming removed 6 bases from V and 7 bases from J, with 23 bases in between. The DNA of the CDR3 is TGCGCCAGCAAAAGGTCCGGGACTGAGGCTGGGGAGCAGTACTTC. This codes for CASKRSGTEAGEQYF.

The gene calls are TRBV2 and TRBJ1-4; maybe TRBD1 (6 bases). Between the trimmed V and J ends, which lost 1 base and 7 bases, there was a span of 13 bases. The length of the CDR3 is 15 residues. Germline V gene sequence: CDR1 SNHLY, CDR2 FYNNEI. The CDR3 spells CASSEGGGLSEKLFF. For the CDR3, the DNA is TGTGCCAGCAGTGAAGGGGGGGGCTTATCTGAAAAACTGTTTTTT.

This clone was observed a few times. The gene calls are TRBV6-5 and TRBJ1-6; TRBD1 agrees at 10 bases. Germline loops: CDR1 MNHEY, CDR2 SVGAGI. Trimming cost V 5 bases and J 7 bases; bases outside gene matches: 5. This CDR3 spans 15 amino acids. DNA for the CDR3: TGTGCCAGCAGTCCCCCGACAGGGGGCAATTCACCCCTCCACTTT. Its translation: CASSPPTGGNSPLHF.

This clone was seen just once. V and J are TRBV6-2 or TRBV6-3 and TRBJ2-7; no reliable D call. The germline V gene encodes CDR1 MNHEY and CDR2 SVGEGT. Between the trimmed V and J ends, which lost 5 bases and 5 bases, there was a span of 7 bases. The CDR3 has 11 residues. The CDR3 DNA follows: TGTGCCAGCAGTAACGAGGACGAGCAGTACTTC. It translates to CASSNEDEQYF.

The rearrangement joins TRBV19 to TRBJ1-4; D may be TRBD1 (5 bases). Germline CDR1 LNHDA, CDR2 SQIVND (reference sequence). The CDR3 consists of 14 residues. Between the trimmed V and J ends, which lost 7 bases and 6 bases, there was a span of 15 bases. The CDR3 spells CASNLRGEDEKLFF. DNA of the CDR3: TGTGCCAGTAACCTTCGGGGGGAGGATGAAAAACTGTTTTTT.